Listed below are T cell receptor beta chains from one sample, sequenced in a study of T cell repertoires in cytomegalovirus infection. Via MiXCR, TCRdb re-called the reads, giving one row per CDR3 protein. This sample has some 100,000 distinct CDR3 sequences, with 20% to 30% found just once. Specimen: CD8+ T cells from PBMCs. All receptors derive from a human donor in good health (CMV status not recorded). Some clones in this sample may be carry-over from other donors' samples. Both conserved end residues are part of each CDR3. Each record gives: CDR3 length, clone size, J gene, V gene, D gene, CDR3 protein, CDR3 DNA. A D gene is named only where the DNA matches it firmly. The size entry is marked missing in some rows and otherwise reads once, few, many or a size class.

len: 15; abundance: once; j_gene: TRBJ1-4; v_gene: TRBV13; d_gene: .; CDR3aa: CASSLGGAPNERLFF; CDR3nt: TGTGCCAGCAGCTTAGGGGGAGCCCCTAATGAAAGACTGTTTTTT
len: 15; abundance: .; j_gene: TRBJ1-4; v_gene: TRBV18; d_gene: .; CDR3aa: CASSPSQGGNEKLFF; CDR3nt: TGTGCCAGCTCACCATCGCAGGGCGGAAATGAAAAACTGTTTTTT
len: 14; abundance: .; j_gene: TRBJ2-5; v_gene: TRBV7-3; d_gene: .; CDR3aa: CASSPTTARETQYF; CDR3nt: TGTGCCAGCAGCCCCACTACCGCAAGAGAGACCCAGTACTTC
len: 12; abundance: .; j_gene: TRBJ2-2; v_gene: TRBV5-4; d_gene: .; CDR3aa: CASRTNTGELFF; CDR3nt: TGTGCCAGCAGGACGAACACCGGGGAGCTGTTTTTT
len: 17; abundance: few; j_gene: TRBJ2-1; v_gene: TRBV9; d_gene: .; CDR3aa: CASSTPRGLGGENEQFF; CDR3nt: TGTGCCAGCAGCACCCCCCGGGGACTGGGTGGAGAAAATGAGCAGTTCTTC
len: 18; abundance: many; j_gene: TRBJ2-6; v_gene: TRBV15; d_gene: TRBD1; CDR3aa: CATSATGTALSGANVLTF; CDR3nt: TGTGCCACCAGCGCCACCGGGACAGCGCTCTCTGGGGCCAACGTCCTGACTTTC
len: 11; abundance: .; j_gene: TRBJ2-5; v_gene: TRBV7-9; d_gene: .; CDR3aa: CASSTRETQYF; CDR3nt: TGTGCCAGCAGCACTAGGGAGACCCAGTACTTC
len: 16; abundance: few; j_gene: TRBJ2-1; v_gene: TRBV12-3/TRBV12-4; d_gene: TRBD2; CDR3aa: CASSEGARTRYDEQFF; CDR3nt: TGTGCCAGCAGTGAAGGGGCAAGGACTAGATACGATGAGCAGTTCTTC
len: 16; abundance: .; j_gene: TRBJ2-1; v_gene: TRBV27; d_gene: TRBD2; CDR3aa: CASGRTSGRAVYEQFF; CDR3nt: TGTGCCAGCGGTCGGACTAGCGGGAGGGCCGTCTATGAGCAGTTCTTC
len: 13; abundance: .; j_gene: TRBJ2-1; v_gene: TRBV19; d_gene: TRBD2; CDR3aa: CASSAGVLDEQFF; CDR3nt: TGTGCCAGTAGTGCGGGAGTCCTCGATGAGCAGTTCTTC
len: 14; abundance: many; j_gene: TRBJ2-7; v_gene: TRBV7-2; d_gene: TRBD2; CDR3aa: CASSTRDQLAGQYF; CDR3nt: TGTGCCAGCAGCACCAGGGATCAGCTAGCGGGGCAGTACTTC
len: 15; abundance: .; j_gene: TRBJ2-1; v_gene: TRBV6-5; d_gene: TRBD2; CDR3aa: CASSSDYVGGYEQFF; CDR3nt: TGTGCCAGCAGTTCAGACTATGTGGGGGGGTATGAGCAGTTCTTC
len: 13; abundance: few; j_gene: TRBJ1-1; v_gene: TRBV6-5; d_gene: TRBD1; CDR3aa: CASRRDRNTEAFF; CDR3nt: TGTGCCAGCAGAAGGGACAGGAACACTGAAGCTTTCTTT
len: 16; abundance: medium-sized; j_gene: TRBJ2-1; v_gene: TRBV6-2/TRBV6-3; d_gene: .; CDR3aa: CASSYGSRVRNNEQFF; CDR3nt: TGTGCCAGCAGTTACGGATCGAGGGTTCGGAACAATGAGCAGTTCTTC
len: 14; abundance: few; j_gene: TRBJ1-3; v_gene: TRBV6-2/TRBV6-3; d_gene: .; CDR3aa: CASRDPGPGNTIYF; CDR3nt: TGTGCCAGCAGAGATCCGGGACCTGGAAACACCATATATTTT
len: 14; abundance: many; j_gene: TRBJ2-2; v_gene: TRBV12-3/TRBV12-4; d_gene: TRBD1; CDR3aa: CASRTGQHTGELFF; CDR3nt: TGTGCCAGCAGAACGGGACAGCACACCGGGGAGCTGTTTTTT
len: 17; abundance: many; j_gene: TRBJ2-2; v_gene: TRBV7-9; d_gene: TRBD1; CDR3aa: CASSFIDRGPNTGELFF; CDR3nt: TGTGCCAGCAGTTTTATAGACAGGGGGCCGAACACCGGGGAGCTGTTTTTT
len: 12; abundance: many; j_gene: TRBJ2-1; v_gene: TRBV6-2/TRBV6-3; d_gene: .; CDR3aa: CASSPTDNEQFF; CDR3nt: TGTGCCAGCAGTCCGACAGACAATGAGCAGTTCTTC
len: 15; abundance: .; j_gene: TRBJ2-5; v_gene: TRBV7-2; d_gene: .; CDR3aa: CASSLVSGSGETQYF; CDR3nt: TGTGCCAGCAGCTTAGTCTCTGGGTCGGGAGAGACCCAGTACTTC
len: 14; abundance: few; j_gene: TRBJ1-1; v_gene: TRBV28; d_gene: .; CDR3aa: CASGGGALNTEAFF; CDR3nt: TGTGCCAGCGGGGGGGGAGCCCTGAACACTGAAGCTTTCTTT
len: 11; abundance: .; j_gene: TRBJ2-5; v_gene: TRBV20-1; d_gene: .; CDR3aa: CSARGRETQYF; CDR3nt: TGCAGTGCTAGAGGCAGAGAGACCCAGTACTTC
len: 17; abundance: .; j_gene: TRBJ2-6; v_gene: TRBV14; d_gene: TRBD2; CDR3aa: CASSPGTSPSGANVLTF; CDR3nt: TGTGCCAGCAGCCCCGGGACTAGTCCCTCTGGGGCCAACGTCCTGACTTTC
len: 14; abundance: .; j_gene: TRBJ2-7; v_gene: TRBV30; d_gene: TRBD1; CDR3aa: CAWSPGTGSYEQYF; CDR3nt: TGTGCCTGGAGCCCCGGGACAGGCTCCTACGAGCAGTACTTC
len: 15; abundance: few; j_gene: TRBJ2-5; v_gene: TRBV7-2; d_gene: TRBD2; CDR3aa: CASSPSVGGGETQYF; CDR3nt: TGTGCCAGCAGCCCCTCGGTTGGGGGGGGGGAGACCCAGTACTTC
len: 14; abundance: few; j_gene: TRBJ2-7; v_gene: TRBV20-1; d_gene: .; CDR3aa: CSARPWSSSYEQYF; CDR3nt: TGCAGTGCTAGACCCTGGTCCAGCTCCTACGAGCAGTACTTC
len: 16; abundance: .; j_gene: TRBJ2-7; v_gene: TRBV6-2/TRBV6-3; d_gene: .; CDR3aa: CASSSVHGPRPYEQYF; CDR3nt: TGTGCCAGCAGTTCGGTCCACGGGCCGCGCCCCTACGAGCAGTACTTC
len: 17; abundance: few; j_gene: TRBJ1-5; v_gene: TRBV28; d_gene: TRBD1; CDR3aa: CASSFGFRDSRDQPQHF; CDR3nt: TGTGCCAGCAGTTTTGGGTTTAGGGACAGTAGGGATCAGCCCCAGCATTTT
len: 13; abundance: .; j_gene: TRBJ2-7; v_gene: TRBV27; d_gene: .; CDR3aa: CASSSGPSYEQYF; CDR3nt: TGTGCCAGCAGTTCGGGTCCTTCCTACGAGCAGTACTTC
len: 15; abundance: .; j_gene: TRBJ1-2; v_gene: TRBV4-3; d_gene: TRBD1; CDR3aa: CASSQRTGTDYGYTF; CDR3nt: TGCGCCAGCAGCCAGAGGACAGGGACGGACTATGGCTACACCTTC
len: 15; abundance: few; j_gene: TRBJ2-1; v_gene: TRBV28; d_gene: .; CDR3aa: CASSLQGDPYNEQFF; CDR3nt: TGTGCCAGCAGTCTCCAGGGTGACCCCTACAATGAGCAGTTCTTC
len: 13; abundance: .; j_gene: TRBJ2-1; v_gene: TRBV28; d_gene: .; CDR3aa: CASSFVTDNEQFF; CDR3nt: TGTGCCAGCAGTTTTGTCACGGACAATGAGCAGTTCTTC
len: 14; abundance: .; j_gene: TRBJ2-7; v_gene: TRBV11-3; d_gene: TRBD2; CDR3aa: CASSLKAAGGEQYF; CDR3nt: TGTGCCAGCAGCTTAAAGGCGGCGGGGGGCGAGCAGTACTTC
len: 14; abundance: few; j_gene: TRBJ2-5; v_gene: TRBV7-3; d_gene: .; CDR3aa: CASSQTGAGETQYF; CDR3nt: TGTGCCAGCAGCCAGACAGGAGCCGGGGAGACCCAGTACTTC
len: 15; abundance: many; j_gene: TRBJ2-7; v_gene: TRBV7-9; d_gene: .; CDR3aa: CASSLEGLAIYEQYF; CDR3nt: TGTGCCAGCAGCTTAGAGGGGCTAGCGATCTACGAGCAGTACTTC
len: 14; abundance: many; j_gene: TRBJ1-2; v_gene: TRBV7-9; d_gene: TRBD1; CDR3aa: CASRSGTGFYGYTF; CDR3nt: TGTGCCAGCAGGTCCGGGACAGGGTTCTATGGCTACACCTTC
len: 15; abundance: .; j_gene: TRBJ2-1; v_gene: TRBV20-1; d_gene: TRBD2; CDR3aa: CSVPTGTSAYNEQFF; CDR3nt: TGCAGTGTTCCAACCGGGACTAGCGCCTACAATGAGCAGTTCTTC
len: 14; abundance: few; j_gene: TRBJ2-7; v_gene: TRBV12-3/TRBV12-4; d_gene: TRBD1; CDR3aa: CASNLDRGTYEQYF; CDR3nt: TGTGCCAGCAATTTGGACAGGGGGACCTACGAGCAGTACTTC
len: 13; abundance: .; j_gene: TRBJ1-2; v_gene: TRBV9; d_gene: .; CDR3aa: CASSVNAGYGYTF; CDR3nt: TGTGCCAGCAGCGTCAATGCCGGCTATGGCTACACCTTC
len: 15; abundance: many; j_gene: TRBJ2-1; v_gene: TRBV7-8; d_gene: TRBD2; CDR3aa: CASSFRLAGVVEQFF; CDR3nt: TGTGCCAGCAGCTTCAGACTAGCGGGAGTTGTTGAGCAGTTCTTC
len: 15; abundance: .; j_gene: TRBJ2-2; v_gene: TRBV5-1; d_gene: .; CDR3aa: CASSFARGGTGELFF; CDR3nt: TGCGCCAGCAGCTTTGCCAGGGGAGGGACCGGGGAGCTGTTTTTT
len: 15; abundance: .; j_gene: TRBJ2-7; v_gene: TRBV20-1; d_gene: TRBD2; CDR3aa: CSATTGLSGVDEQYF; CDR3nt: TGCAGTGCAACAACGGGACTATCGGGAGTAGACGAGCAGTACTTC
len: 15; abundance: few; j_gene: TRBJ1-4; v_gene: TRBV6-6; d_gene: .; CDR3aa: CASSPDVWRNEKLFF; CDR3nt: TGTGCCAGCAGCCCCGATGTCTGGAGGAATGAAAAACTGTTTTTT
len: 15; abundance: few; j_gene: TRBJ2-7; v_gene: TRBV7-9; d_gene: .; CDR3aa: CASSSPAGDSYEQYF; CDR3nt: TGTGCCAGCAGCTCCCCTGCCGGGGACTCCTACGAGCAGTACTTC
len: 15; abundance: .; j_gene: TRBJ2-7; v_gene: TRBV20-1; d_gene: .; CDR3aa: CCARDLGGFSYEQYF; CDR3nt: TGCTGTGCTAGAGATCTCGGCGGGTTCTCCTACGAGCAGTACTTC
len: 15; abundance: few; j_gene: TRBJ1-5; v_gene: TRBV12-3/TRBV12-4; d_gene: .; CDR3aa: CASSFSGVGNQPQHF; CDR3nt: TGTGCCAGCAGTTTTTCCGGAGTAGGCAATCAGCCCCAGCATTTT
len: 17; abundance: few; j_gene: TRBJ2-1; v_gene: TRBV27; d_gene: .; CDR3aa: CASSLSPTGSSYNEQFF; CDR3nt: TGTGCCAGCAGTTTGTCGCCAACCGGCAGCTCCTACAATGAGCAGTTCTTC
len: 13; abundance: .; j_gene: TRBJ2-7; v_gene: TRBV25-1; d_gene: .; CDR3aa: CASSRGISDEQYF; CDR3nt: TGTGCCAGCAGCCGAGGGATAAGCGACGAGCAGTACTTC
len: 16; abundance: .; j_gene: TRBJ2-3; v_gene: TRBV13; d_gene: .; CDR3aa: CASSSRADTSTDTQYF; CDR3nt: TGTGCCAGCAGCTCGAGAGCGGATACTAGCACAGATACGCAGTATTTT
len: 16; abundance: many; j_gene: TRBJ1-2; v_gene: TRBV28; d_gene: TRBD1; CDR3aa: CASSQGGFSSNYGYTF; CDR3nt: TGTGCCAGCAGTCAGGGGGGTTTTTCTTCTAACTATGGCTACACCTTC
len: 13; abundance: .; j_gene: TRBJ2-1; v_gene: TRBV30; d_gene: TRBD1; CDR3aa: CAWILTGAGEQFF; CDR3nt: TGTGCCTGGATTTTGACAGGGGCGGGTGAGCAGTTCTTC
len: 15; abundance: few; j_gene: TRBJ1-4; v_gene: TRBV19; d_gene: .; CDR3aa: CASSIRLSLNEKLFF; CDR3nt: TGTGCCAGTAGTATCCGGCTCAGTCTTAATGAAAAACTGTTTTTT
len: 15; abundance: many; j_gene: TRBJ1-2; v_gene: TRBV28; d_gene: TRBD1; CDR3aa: CASTLLTGGSDGYTF; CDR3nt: TGTGCCAGCACCCTCTTGACAGGGGGCTCGGATGGCTACACCTTC
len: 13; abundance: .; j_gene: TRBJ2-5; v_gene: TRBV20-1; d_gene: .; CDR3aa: CSAREQNQETQYF; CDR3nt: TGCAGTGCTAGAGAACAGAACCAAGAGACCCAGTACTTC
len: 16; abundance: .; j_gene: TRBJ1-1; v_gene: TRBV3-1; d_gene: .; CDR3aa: CASSQEGAGTWTEAFF; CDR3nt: TGTGCCAGCAGCCAAGAAGGGGCAGGTACGTGGACTGAAGCTTTCTTT
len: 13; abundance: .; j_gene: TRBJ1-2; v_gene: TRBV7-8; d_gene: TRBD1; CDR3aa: CASSLVGTDGYTF; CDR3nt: TGTGCCAGCAGCCTGGTGGGGACAGACGGCTACACCTTC
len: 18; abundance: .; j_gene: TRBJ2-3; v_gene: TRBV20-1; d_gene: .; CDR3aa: CSARIFYRKGGHTDTQYF; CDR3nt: TGCAGTGCTAGAATCTTTTACAGGAAGGGGGGGCACACAGATACGCAGTATTTT
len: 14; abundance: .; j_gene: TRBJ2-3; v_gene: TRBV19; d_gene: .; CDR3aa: CASSIGPGTRMQYF; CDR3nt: TGTGCCAGTAGTATAGGACCCGGGACCAGGATGCAGTATTTT
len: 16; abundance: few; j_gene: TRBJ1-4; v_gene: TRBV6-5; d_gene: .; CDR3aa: CASSYSVLRVGEKLFF; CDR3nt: TGTGCCAGCAGTTACTCAGTCTTAAGGGTTGGCGAAAAACTGTTTTTT
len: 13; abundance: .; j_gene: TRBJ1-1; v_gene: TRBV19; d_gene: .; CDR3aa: CASSPMVGPEAFF; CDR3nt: TGTGCCAGTAGTCCCATGGTGGGTCCTGAAGCTTTCTTT
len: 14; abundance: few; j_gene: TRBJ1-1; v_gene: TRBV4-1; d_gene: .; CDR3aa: CASSPGTGTTEAFF; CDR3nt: TGCGCCAGCTCCCCAGGTACAGGGACCACTGAAGCTTTCTTT